These 4 T cell receptor beta chains originate from one sample sequenced in a study of shared clonotypes between healthy human individuals. Naive CD8 cells lacked CD45RO and underwent positive selection for CCR7, leaving out terminally differentiated effector memory CD45RA+ cells. This table comes from immunoSEQ multiplex PCR, and its TCRdb copy is limited to in-frame clones, with some not included. This table has under 1 million clones, 80% to 95% appearing once. What was sequenced was naive CD8+ T cells sorted from blood. The receptors originated from a man under 40 in good health.

The J gene is TRBJ1-2, the V gene TRBV15, with D perhaps matching TRBD1 (6 bases). Trimming took 1 base from V and 4 from J, leaving 13 bases between them. Per germline, CDR1 LNHNV and CDR2 YYDKDF (reference sequence). This CDR3 is 15 amino acids long. CDR3 region: CATSRGTAKSYGYTF. CDR3 bases: TGTGCCACCAGCAGAGGGACAGCGAAGTCCTATGGCTACACCTTC.

The chain carries TRBV20-1 and TRBJ2-7; 7 bases align to TRBD1. From germline, CDR1 is DFQATT and CDR2 SNEGSKA (reference sequence). Trimming at V came to 6 bases and at J to 7 bases, leaving 6 bases not matched to a gene. CDR3 length: 11 residues. The CDR3 is CSAKTGVEQYF. The CDR3 nucleotides read TGCAGTGCCAAAACAGGGGTAGAGCAGTACTTC.

CDR3 DNA sequence: TGTGCCAGCAGCCTTGGGAGGGGGAAGGTCTACGAGCAGTACTTC. The encoded protein is CASSLGRGKVYEQYF. The chain has TRBV5-6 and TRBJ2-7; possibly TRBD2 for D (7 bases). In germline, CDR1 is SGHDT, CDR2 YYEEEE. Trimming removed 4 bases from V and 3 bases from J, with 17 bases in between. The CDR3 is 15 amino acids.

This chain connects TRBV5-1 to TRBJ2-1; 8 bases agree with TRBD2. CDR1 is SGHRS and CDR2 is YFSETQ in the germline V gene. CDR3 length: 18 amino acids. J was trimmed by 0 bases and V by 1 base; bases with no gene match: 9. In DNA form, the CDR3 reads TGCGCCAGCAGCTTGAGCACTAGCGGTACGAGCTCCTACAATGAGCAGTTCTTC. Translation: CASSLSTSGTSSYNEQFF.